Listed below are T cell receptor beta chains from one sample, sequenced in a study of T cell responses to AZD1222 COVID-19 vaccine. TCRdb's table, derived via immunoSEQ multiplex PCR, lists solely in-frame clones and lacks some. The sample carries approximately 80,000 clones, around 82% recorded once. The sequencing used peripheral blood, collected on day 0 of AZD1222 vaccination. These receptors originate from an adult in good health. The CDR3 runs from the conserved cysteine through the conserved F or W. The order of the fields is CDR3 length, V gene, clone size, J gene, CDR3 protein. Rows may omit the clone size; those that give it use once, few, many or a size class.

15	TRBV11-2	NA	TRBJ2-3	CASSQGSHRTDTQYF
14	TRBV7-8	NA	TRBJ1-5	CASSLWGLNQPQHF
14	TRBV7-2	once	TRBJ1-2	CASSLDTGGYGYTF
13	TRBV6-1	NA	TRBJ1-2	CASSDMGDSHYTF
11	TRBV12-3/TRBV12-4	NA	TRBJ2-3	CASSHLDTQYF
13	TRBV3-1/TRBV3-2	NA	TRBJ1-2	CASSQGEEGGYTF
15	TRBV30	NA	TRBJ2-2	CAWSPKDRITGELFF
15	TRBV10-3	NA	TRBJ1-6	CAISESQGRNSPLHF
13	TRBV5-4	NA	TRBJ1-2	CASRKGPLYGYTF
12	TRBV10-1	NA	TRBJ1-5	CASSEGNQPQHF
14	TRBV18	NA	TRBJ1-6	CASSPSSYNSPLHF
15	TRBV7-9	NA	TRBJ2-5	CASSPRTGPEETQYF
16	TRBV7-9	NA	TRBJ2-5	CASSLEPAGGKETQYF
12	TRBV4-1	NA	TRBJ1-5	CASSHPNQPQHF
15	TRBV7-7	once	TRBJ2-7	CASSPAGTGTYEQYF
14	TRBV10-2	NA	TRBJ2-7	CASSVTSGSYEQYF
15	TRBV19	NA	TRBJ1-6	CASSTGQGRNSPLHF
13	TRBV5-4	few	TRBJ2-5	CASSWDNQETQYF
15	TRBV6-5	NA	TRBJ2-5	CASSTVTAGAETQYF
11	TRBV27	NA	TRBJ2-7	CASKLAGEQYF
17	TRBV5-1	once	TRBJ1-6	CASSLAGTGGNNSPLHF
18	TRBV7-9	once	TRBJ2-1	CASSLALGGRAFWNEQFF
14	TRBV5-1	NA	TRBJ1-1	CASSSDRWGTEAFF
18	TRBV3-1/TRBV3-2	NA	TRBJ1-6	CASSGGDPSSSYNSPLHF
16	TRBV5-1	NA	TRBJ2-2	CASSLRHPSNTGELFF